Each of the 25 T cell receptor beta chains below was sequenced from the same sample in a study of cytomegalovirus exposure and HLA in healthy donors. The PCR contained 60 Vbeta and 13 Jbeta primers. TCRdb keeps only in-frame clones here, not all; method: immunoSEQ multiplex PCR. This sample has roughly 200,000 clones, with roughly 80% found just once. The sample was PBMCs. The source of these receptors is a young woman in good health and CMV-seronegative.

This clone is a singleton in its sample. Its ends do not fully match the called genes, so a read error is possible. J is TRBJ2-3 and V is TRBV7-9; no definite D call. The CDR3 consists of 14 residues. Germline assignment: CDR1 SEHNR and CDR2 FQNEAQ (reference sequence). Here the CDR3 reads CSSSLAPGTDTQYF. The CDR3 nucleotides are TGTTCCAGCAGCTTAGCCCCGGGCACAGATACGCAGTATTTT. Combining the CDR3 with reference TRBV7-9 and TRBJ2-3 gives the whole variable domain DTGVSQNPRHKITKRGQNVTFRCDPISEHNRLYWYRQTLGQGPEFLTYFQNEAQLEKSRLLSDRFSAERPKGSFSTLEIQRTEQGDSAMYLCSSSLAPGTDTQYFGPGTRLTVL.

This chain links TRBV19 with TRBJ1-1; tentatively, D is TRBD1 (5 bases). In germline, CDR1 is LNHDA, CDR2 SQIVND (reference sequence). The CDR3 is 12 amino acids. V lost 8 bases and J lost 1, with 8 bases in between. In DNA form, the CDR3 reads TGTGCCAGTGGACAAACGAACACTGAAGCTTTCTTT. Protein: CASGQTNTEAFF.

This chain links TRBV4-1 with TRBJ2-2, with D possibly being TRBD2 (6 bases). The germline V gene has CDR1 MGHRA and CDR2 YSYEKL. Trimming shortened V by 2 bases and J by 5 bases, and 18 bases separated the two germline ends. The CDR3 is 17 residues long. The CDR3 is CASSQTRDFGQTGELFF. As DNA, the CDR3 is TGCGCCAGCAGCCAAACCCGGGACTTCGGTCAGACCGGGGAGCTGTTTTTT.

This rearrangement joins TRBV21-1 to TRBJ2-3; the table's D call of TRBD2 was not tested on the DNA. TRBV21-1 is described as a pseudogene. The length of the CDR3 is 19 residues. The CDR3 sequence is CASSKGPGGRPSSTDTQYF. The CDR3 nucleotides read TGTGCCAGCAGCAAAGGTCCTGGAGGGAGGCCTTCTAGCACAGATACGCAGTATTTT.

This chain links TRBV4-3 with TRBJ1-6, with 9 bases matching TRBD1. Germline CDR1 reads LGHNA; CDR2 reads YSLEER. This CDR3 has 15 amino acids. V lost 1 base, J lost 9 bases, and 4 bases stayed unmatched. The CDR3 nucleotides read TGCGCCAGCAGCCAAGCTCACAGGGGGCCTTCACCCCTCCACTTT. Residues: CASSQAHRGPSPLHF.

V gene TRBV9 combines with J gene TRBJ2-1; tentative D call: TRBD1 (6 bases). Germline assignment: CDR1 SGDLS and CDR2 YYNGEE. Trimming stripped 4 bases from V and 0 bases from J, with 11 bases between. The length of the CDR3 is 15 residues. The CDR3 coding sequence is TGTGCCAGCAGCTTTGGGGGCAGCTCCTACAATGAGCAGTTCTTC. It encodes CASSFGGSSYNEQFF.

The V and J genes are TRBV6-1 and TRBJ1-4; D ambiguous. V was trimmed by 0 bases and J by 2 bases, leaving 13 bases between them. CDR1 and CDR2 (germline): MNHNS, SASEGT. CDR3 length equals 17 residues. CDR3 protein: CASSEAGTSLTNEKLFF. CDR3 sequence (DNA): TGTGCCAGCAGTGAAGCGGGCACATCCCTCACTAATGAAAAACTGTTTTTT.

The chain uses TRBV28 and TRBJ2-1, with 7 bases aligning to TRBD2. Germline V gene data show CDR1 as MDHEN and CDR2 as SYDVKM. The junction had 6 bases not matched to a gene; V was cut back by 3 bases and J by 4 bases. This CDR3 has 15 amino acids. The CDR3 protein is CASSLLEGLYNEQFF. CDR3 in DNA: TGTGCCAGCAGTTTGTTAGAGGGACTATACAATGAGCAGTTCTTC. The full variable domain, with the rest looked up from reference TRBV28 and TRBJ2-1, is DVKVTQSSRYLVKRTGEKVFLECVQDMDHENMFWYRQDPGLGLRLIYFSYDVKMKEKGDIPEGYSVSREKKERFSLILESASTNQTSMYLCASSLLEGLYNEQFFGPGTRLTVL.

This chain connects TRBV18 to TRBJ2-1; TRBD2 aligns across 11 bases. CDR3 length equals 15 residues. Looked up from germline, CDR1 is KGHSH and CDR2 is LQKENI. V dropped 2 bases and J dropped 6; count of bases not matched to a gene: 3. The DNA of the CDR3 is TGTGCCAGCTCACCAACTAGCGGGAGTGGCAATGAGCAGTTCTTC. Its translation: CASSPTSGSGNEQFF.

This clone was recorded a few times. The rearrangement uses TRBV4-3 and TRBJ2-1; 7 bases align to TRBD2. V trimming: 4 bases; J trimming: 4 bases; junction bases outside the gene matches: 7. CDR1 and CDR2 (germline): LGHNA, YSLEER. There are 15 residues in the CDR3. Here the CDR3 DNA reads TGCGCCAGCAGCCTGGGGGGGGAGGGATACAATGAGCAGTTCTTC. Amino acids: CASSLGGEGYNEQFF.

The chain joins TRBV10-3 to TRBJ2-1; D call uncertain. Per germline, CDR1 ENHRY and CDR2 SYGVKD. V was trimmed by 10 bases and J by 0 bases, leaving 10 bases between them. The CDR3 length is 13 residues. The CDR3 DNA reads as TGTGCCACCCTGGAGACCTCCTACAATGAGCAGTTCTTC. Translated: CATLETSYNEQFF.

The genes are TRBV10-3 and TRBJ1-1, with 8 bases identical to TRBD1. Germline lookup yields CDR1 ENHRY and CDR2 SYGVKD. The CDR3 consists of 15 residues. Trimming at V came to 5 bases and at J to 1 base, leaving 6 bases not matched to a gene. CDR3 amino acids: CAISTGGNTNTEAFF. CDR3 DNA: TGTGCCATCAGTACAGGGGGAAACACGAACACTGAAGCTTTCTTT.

V is TRBV4-3 and J is TRBJ2-5; 10 nucleotides agree with TRBD2. The CDR3 spans 15 residues. V was clipped by 5 bases and J by 2 bases; unmatched bases: 5. Germline V gives CDR1 LGHNA, CDR2 YSLEER. The CDR3 here is CASSGLAETQETQYF. The CDR3 coding sequence is TGCGCCAGCAGCGGACTAGCGGAGACTCAAGAGACCCAGTACTTC.

Turning to this clone: An end of the junction does not agree with germline; a read error may underlie this. The V call is TRBV14, the J call TRBJ2-1, with 12 bases aligning to TRBD2. The CDR3 loop spans 16 amino acids. Germline V gene lookup returns CDR1 SGHDN and CDR2 FVKESK. CDR3 DNA: TGTGTCAGCAGCCAAGCCACTAGCGGGAGGTTCGATGAGCAGTTCTTC. The encoded protein is CVSSQATSGRFDEQFF.

J is TRBJ2-1 and V is TRBV7-8; D is uncertain. Deletions cut 5 bases from V and 0 bases from J, with 14 bases between. Germline V gene sequence: CDR1 SGHVS, CDR2 FQNEAQ. CDR3 length: 16 amino acids. The CDR3 sequence: CASSPQTSYSYNEQFF. Written as DNA, the CDR3 is TGTGCCAGCAGCCCCCAGACTTCTTACTCCTACAATGAGCAGTTCTTC.

V and J are TRBV4-3 and TRBJ1-2, with 9 bases lining up with TRBD1. This CDR3 contains 15 residues. Germline V gives CDR1 LGHNA, CDR2 YSLEER. The J segment lost 5 bases and the V segment lost 4 bases, leaving 8 bases of the junction unmatched. The CDR3 bases are TGCGCCAGCAGCCGCGAACAGGGGGCCTGGTATGGCTACACCTTC. Its protein product is CASSREQGAWYGYTF.

The genes are TRBV4-2 and TRBJ2-3, with TRBD2 identical over 10 bases. V trimming: 4 bases; J trimming: 3 bases; junction bases outside the gene matches: 10. CDR1 and CDR2 (germline): LGHNA, YNFKEQ. CDR3 length equals 17 residues. This CDR3 reads CASSPSSGSRSTDTQYF. The CDR3 coding sequence is TGTGCCAGCAGCCCATCTAGCGGGAGCAGGTCGACAGATACGCAGTATTTT.

The chain combines TRBV29-1 with TRBJ1-1, with D possibly TRBD1 on 6 matching bases. This CDR3 has 11 residues. Trimming left V 7 bases short and J 6 bases short, with 12 bases between. CDR1 SQVTM and CDR2 ANQGSEA come from the germline V gene. The CDR3 DNA reads as TGCAGCGCAAGACAGGCCGCTGAAGCTTTCTTT. Its translation: CSARQAAEAFF.

This clone was detected only once. The V and J genes are TRBV7-9 and TRBJ2-2, with 10 positions matching TRBD1. The V gene end was trimmed by 4 bases and the J gene end by 6 bases; junction bases not matched to a gene: 8. Germline V gene lookup returns CDR1 SEHNR and CDR2 FQNEAQ (reference sequence). This CDR3 comprises 16 residues. CDR3: CASSYPGQGFPGELFF. The CDR3 DNA is TGTGCCAGCAGCTATCCGGGACAGGGGTTTCCCGGGGAGCTGTTTTTT.

V usage is TRBV7-2 and J usage is TRBJ2-5, with 8 bases fitting TRBD2. The CDR3 is 15 amino acids. Germline V gene sequence: CDR1 SGHTA, CDR2 FQGNSA. With V trimmed by 2 bases and J by 5 bases, 7 bases remained unmatched. The CDR3 region is CASSLWAAGVETQYF. The CDR3 DNA reads TGTGCCAGCAGCTTATGGGCAGCGGGAGTGGAGACCCAGTACTTC.

In this sample, this clone turned up a few times. The rearrangement uses TRBV7-9 and TRBJ2-5, with TRBD1 matching over 8 bases. V was pared by 5 bases and J by 4 bases, with 3 bases of the junction left unmatched. This CDR3 region has 13 residues. Per the germline V gene, CDR1 is SEHNR and CDR2 is FQNEAQ (reference sequence). The CDR3 sequence: CASSPQGGETQYF. The CDR3 DNA is TGTGCCAGCAGCCCACAGGGGGGAGAGACCCAGTACTTC.

The chain is built from TRBV7-8 and TRBJ2-1; 7 bases are a match to TRBD2. Germline V gene lookup returns CDR1 SGHVS and CDR2 FQNEAQ. This CDR3 is built from 16 residues. The V gene end was trimmed by 7 bases and the J gene end by 4 bases; junction bases not matched to a gene: 13. CDR3 residues: CASTPSPSGTYNEQFF. In DNA, the CDR3 is TGTGCCAGCACCCCTAGCCCTAGCGGAACATACAATGAGCAGTTCTTC.

The chain recombines TRBV28 with TRBJ1-3; the D is unclear. Per germline, CDR1 MDHEN and CDR2 SYDVKM. V was shortened by 7 bases and J by 4 bases, with 14 bases between the two germline ends. This CDR3 spans 14 amino acids. The CDR3 bases are TGTGCCAGCACCCCCGATATACGGGGAAACACCATATATTTT. Amino acid sequence: CASTPDIRGNTIYF.

The rearrangement joins TRBV5-1 to TRBJ1-2; 7 positions agree with TRBD1. V shed 4 bases and J 5 bases; nucleotides not matched to a gene: 8. Germline CDR1 reads SGHRS; CDR2 reads YFSETQ. The CDR3 has 14 amino acids. The CDR3 protein is CASSLLDRDYGYTF. CDR3 nucleotides: TGCGCCAGCAGCCTACTAGACAGGGATTATGGCTACACCTTC.

The chain joins TRBV19 to TRBJ1-1, with 8 positions matching TRBD1. CDR3 length equals 15 residues. Germline CDR1 and CDR2: LNHDA and SQIVND (reference sequence). The V and J ends lost 4 bases and 2 bases, in that order; junction bases with no gene match: 6. The CDR3 spells CASSSPGQGNTEAFF. The CDR3 DNA sequence: TGTGCCAGTAGTAGCCCCGGACAGGGAAACACTGAAGCTTTCTTT.